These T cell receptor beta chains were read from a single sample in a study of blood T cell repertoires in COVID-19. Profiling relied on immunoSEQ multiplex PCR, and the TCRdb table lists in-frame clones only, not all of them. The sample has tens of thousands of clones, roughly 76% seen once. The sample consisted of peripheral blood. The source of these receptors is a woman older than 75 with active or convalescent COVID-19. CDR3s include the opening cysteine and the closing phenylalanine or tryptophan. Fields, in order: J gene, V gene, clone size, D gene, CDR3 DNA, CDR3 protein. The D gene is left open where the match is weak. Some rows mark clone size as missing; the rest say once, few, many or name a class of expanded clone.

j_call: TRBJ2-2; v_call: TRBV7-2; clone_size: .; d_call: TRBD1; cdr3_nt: TGTGCCAGCAGCTCGGGACAGGCTCTAATGACCGGGGAGCTGTTTTTT; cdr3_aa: CASSSGQALMTGELFF
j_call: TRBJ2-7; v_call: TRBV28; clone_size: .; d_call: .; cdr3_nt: TGTGCCAGCAGTCTCCTAGGCGGTACCTACGAGCAGTACTTC; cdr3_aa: CASSLLGGTYEQYF
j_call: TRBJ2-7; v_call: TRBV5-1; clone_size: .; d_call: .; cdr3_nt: TGCGCCAGCAGCTCCGGCTTAGGAGGGAGAGACGAGCAGTACTTC; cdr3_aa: CASSSGLGGRDEQYF
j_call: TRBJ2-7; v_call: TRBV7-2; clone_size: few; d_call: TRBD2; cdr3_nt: TGTGCCAGCAGCTTAGCTACTAGCGGGAGGGCAGTGTACGAGCAGTACTTC; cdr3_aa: CASSLATSGRAVYEQYF
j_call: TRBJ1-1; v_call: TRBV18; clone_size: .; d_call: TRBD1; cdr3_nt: TGTGCCAGCTCCCTGGACAGGGGCACTGAAGCTTTCTTT; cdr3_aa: CASSLDRGTEAFF
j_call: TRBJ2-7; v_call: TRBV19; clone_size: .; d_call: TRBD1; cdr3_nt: TGTGCCAGTCGGGACAGGACAACCTACGAGCAGTACTTC; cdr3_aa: CASRDRTTYEQYF
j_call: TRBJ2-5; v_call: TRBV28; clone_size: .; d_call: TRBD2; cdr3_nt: TGTGCCAGCAGTCCCGAGACCACTAGCGTATGGCAAGAGACCCAGTACTTC; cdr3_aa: CASSPETTSVWQETQYF
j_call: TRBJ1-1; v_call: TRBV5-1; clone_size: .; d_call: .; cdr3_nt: TGCGCCAGCAGGCTCGACAGTTACACTGAAGCTTTCTTT; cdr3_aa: CASRLDSYTEAFF
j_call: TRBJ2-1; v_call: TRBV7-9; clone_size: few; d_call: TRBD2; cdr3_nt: TGTGCCAGCAGCCCCGCCGGGACTAGCGCATACAATGAGCAGTTCTTC; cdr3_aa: CASSPAGTSAYNEQFF
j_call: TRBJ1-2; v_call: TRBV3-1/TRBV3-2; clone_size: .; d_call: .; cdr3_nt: TGTGCCAGCAGCGTCTCTAACTATGGCTACACCTTC; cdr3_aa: CASSVSNYGYTF
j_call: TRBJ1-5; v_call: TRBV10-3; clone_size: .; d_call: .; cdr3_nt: TGTGCCATCAGTGAGGTAGGGGATAAGCCCCAGCATTTT; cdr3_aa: CAISEVGDKPQHF
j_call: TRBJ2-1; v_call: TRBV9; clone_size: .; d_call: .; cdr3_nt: TGTGCCAGCAGCATAAGCGGACCCTCCTACAATGAGCAGTTCTTC; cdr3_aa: CASSISGPSYNEQFF
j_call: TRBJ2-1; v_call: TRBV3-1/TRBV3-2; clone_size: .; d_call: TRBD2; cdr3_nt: TGTGCCAGCAGCCAATCGACTAGCGGGGGGCCTCGGGAGCAGTTCTTC; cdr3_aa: CASSQSTSGGPREQFF
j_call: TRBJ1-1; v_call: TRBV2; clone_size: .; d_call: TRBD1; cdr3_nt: TGTGCCAGCAGTCAACAGGGGACCCGGAACACTGAAGCTTTCTTT; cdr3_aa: CASSQQGTRNTEAFF
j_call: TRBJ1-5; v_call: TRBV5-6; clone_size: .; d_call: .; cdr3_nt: TGTGCCAGCAGCTGGGGGGATCCGGAGGGGCCCCAGCATTTT; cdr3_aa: CASSWGDPEGPQHF
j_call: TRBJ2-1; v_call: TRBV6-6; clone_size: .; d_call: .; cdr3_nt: TGTGCCAGCAGCCCTAGGTCTAATGAGCAGTTCTTC; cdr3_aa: CASSPRSNEQFF
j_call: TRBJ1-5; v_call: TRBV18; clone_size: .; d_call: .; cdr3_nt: TGTGCCAGCTCCCGGGGCAGGGGAGAGCAGCCCCAGCATTTT; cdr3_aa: CASSRGRGEQPQHF
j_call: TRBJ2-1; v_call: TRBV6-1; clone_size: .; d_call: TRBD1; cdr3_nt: TGTGCCAGCAGCGAAGGGACAGGGAGGAATGAGCAGTTCTTC; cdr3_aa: CASSEGTGRNEQFF
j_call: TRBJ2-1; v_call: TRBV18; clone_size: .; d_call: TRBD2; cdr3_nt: TGTGCCAGCTCACTCTACTTAAGTGGGACTAGCGGTACCGACAATGAGCAGTTCTTC; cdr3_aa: CASSLYLSGTSGTDNEQFF
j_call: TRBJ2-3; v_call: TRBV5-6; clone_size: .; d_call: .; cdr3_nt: TGTGCCAGCAGCACACGGGGCACAGATACGCAGTATTTT; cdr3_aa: CASSTRGTDTQYF
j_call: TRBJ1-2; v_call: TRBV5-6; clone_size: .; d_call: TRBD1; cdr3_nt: TGTGCCAGCAGCCCTGGACAGGGGGCGTATGGCTACACCTTC; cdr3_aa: CASSPGQGAYGYTF
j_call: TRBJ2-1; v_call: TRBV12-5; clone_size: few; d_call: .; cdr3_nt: TGTGCTAGTGGTTTTGGAATAAGGGAGAATGAGCAGTTCTTC; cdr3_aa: CASGFGIRENEQFF
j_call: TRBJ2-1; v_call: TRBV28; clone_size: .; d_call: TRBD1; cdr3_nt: TGTGCCAGCAGTTGGGGACAGGACGAGCAGTTCTTC; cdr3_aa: CASSWGQDEQFF
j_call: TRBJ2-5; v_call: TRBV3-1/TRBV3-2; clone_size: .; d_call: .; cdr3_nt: TGTGCCAGCAGCCCGTACGGGGAGACCCAGTACTTC; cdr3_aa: CASSPYGETQYF
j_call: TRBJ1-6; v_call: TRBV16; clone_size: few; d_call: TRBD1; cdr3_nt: TGTGCCAGCAGCCTACAGGGGAGCTCCTATAATTCACCCCTCCACTTT; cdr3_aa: CASSLQGSSYNSPLHF
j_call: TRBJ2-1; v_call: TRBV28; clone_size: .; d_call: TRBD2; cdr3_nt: TGTGCCAGCAGTCCAGCCGTTGGCGGGAGCCAGTTCTTC; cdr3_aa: CASSPAVGGSQFF
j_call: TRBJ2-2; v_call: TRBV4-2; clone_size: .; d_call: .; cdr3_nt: TGTGCCAGCAGCCAACTAGGCCGGAGGGCCGGCACCGGGGAGCTGTTTTTT; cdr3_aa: CASSQLGRRAGTGELFF
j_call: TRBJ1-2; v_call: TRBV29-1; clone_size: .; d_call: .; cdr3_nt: TGCAGCGACGGCAGGGAAAGTGGCTACACCTTC; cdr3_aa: CSDGRESGYTF
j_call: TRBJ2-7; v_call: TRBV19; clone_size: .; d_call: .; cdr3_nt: TGTGCCAGTAGTCCGATTGAGGGGGTCGGCGAGCAGTACTTC; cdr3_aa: CASSPIEGVGEQYF
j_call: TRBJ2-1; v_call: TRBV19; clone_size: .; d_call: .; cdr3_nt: TGTGCCAGTAGTATCCGGGCGGGGCGGAGCTCCTACAATGAGCAGTTCTTC; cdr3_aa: CASSIRAGRSSYNEQFF
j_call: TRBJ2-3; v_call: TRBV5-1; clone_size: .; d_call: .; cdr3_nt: TGCGCCAGCAGCTTGGAGTCGACCCGGGGGGCTAGACAAACGCAGTATTTT; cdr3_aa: CASSLESTRGARQTQYF